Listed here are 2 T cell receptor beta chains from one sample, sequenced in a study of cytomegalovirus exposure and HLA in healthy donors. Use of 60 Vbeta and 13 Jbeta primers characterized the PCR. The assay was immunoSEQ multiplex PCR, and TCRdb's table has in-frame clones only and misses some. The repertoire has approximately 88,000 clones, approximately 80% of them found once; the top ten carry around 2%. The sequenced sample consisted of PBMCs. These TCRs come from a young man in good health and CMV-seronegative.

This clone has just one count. The CDR3 reads CASSQDTWPSPEKLFF. The CDR3 bases are TGTGCCAGCAGCCAAGATACGTGGCCGTCGCCTGAAAAACTGTTTTTT. The chain recombines TRBV14 with TRBJ1-4, with no clear D. Germline V CDR1 and CDR2: SGHDN, FVKESK. This CDR3 contains 16 residues. Between the trimmed V and J ends, which lost 0 bases and 7 bases, there was a span of 15 bases. The entire variable domain, with the rest obtained from reference TRBV14 and TRBJ1-4, is as follows: EAGVTQFPSHSVIEKGQTVTLRCDPISGHDNLYWYRRVMGKEIKFLLHFVKESKQDESGMPNNRFLAERTGGTYSTLKVQPAELEDSGVYFCASSQDTWPSPEKLFFGSGTQLSVL.

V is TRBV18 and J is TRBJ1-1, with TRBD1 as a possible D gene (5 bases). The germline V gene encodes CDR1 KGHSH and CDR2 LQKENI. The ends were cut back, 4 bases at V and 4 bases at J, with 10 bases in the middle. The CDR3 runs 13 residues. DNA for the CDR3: TGTGCCAGCTCACTCCGGGGGGGCACTGAAGCTTTCTTT. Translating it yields CASSLRGGTEAFF.